Below, 20 T cell receptor beta chains from the same sample are listed, as sequenced in a study of cytomegalovirus exposure and HLA in healthy donors listed by TCRdb under 2017. Libraries were made using the immunoSEQ multiplex PCR assay. TCRdb provides this immuneACCESS table in a form limited to in-frame rearrangements. Some clones are lacking; in checked studies, under half of them reflect an unresolved V gene, and why the rest are absent is not known. The sample data list about 71,000 clones, and 94% of these were observed just once. The leading ten clones occupy more than 1% of the sample. Sequencing input: PBMCs. These receptors came from a woman aged 18 to 35 in good health and CMV-seronegative.

The gene calls are TRBV28 and TRBJ1-3; D gene uncertain. V dropped 8 bases and J dropped 1 base, with 15 bases sitting between them. Germline loops: CDR1 MDHEN, CDR2 SYDVKM. This CDR3 comprises 15 residues. The CDR3 spells CASGGATRSGNTIYF. CDR3 coding DNA: TGTGCCAGCGGAGGAGCAACCAGGTCTGGAAACACCATATATTTT.

V is TRBV23-1 and J is TRBJ2-1, with TRBD2 identical over 11 bases. TRBV23-1 is treated as an ORF (open reading frame) with a function not yet certain. This CDR3 is built from 16 residues. The V gene end was trimmed by 7 bases and the J gene end by 7 bases; junction bases not matched to a gene: 12. The CDR3 bases are TGCGCCAGCACCCAAGATAAGACTAGCGGGGTGAATGAGCAGTTCTTC. Translation: CASTQDKTSGVNEQFF.

CDR3 loop: CASSESVPGQGGGYNEQFF. The CDR3 DNA reads as TGTGCCAGCAGCGAATCAGTCCCGGGACAGGGAGGGGGCTACAATGAGCAGTTCTTC. V gene TRBV11-2 combines with J gene TRBJ2-1; 9 bases are shared with TRBD1. Germline loops: CDR1 SGHAT, CDR2 FQNNGV. The V gene end was trimmed by 5 bases and the J gene end by 3 bases; junction bases not matched to a gene: 17. The CDR3 is made up of 19 amino acids.

This chain links TRBV5-1 with TRBJ2-3; the D gene is possibly TRBD2 (5 bases). V shed 0 bases and J shed 6 bases, with 11 bases lying between them. This CDR3 comprises 14 residues. Germline CDR1 reads SGHRS; CDR2 reads YFSETQ. CDR3: CASSLAAGRDTQYF. The CDR3, as DNA: TGCGCCAGCAGCTTGGCCGCGGGTCGGGATACGCAGTATTTT.

This chain links TRBV2 with TRBJ2-7; 9 positions agree with TRBD2. V lost 8 bases and J lost 4; bases outside the gene matches: 9. CDR3 length: 14 amino acids. Germline V lookup: CDR1 SNHLY, CDR2 FYNNEI. The CDR3 coding sequence is TGTGCCAGCTCCAGTCTAGCGGGAAGATACGAGCAGTACTTC. It translates to CASSSLAGRYEQYF. The complete variable domain, with remaining parts taken from reference TRBV2 and TRBJ2-7, reads EPEVTQTPSHQVTQMGQEVILRCVPISNHLYFYWYRQILGQKVEFLVSFYNNEISEKSEIFDDQFSVERPDGSNFTLKIRSTKLEDSAMYFCASSSLAGRYEQYFGPGTRLTVT.

The chain couples TRBV5-4 to TRBJ2-3; 7 nucleotides agree with TRBD1. The ends lost 2 bases at V and 4 bases at J; junction bases unmatched: 1. The CDR3 length is 13 residues. The V gene's germline CDR1 is SGHNT and CDR2 YYREEE (reference sequence). DNA for the CDR3: TGTGCCAGCAGCTTTCAGGGGGCAGATACGCAGTATTTT. This encodes CASSFQGADTQYF. Using reference TRBV5-4 and TRBJ2-3 for the parts outside the CDR3, the full variable domain is ETGVTQSPTHLIKTRGQQVTLRCSSQSGHNTVSWYQQALGQGPQFIFQYYREEENGRGNFPPRFSGLQFPNYSSELNVNALELDDSALYLCASSFQGADTQYFGPGTRLTVL.

The J gene is TRBJ1-6, the V gene TRBV2; no reliable D call. V shed 8 bases and J shed 8 bases, with 13 bases lying between them. Germline V CDR1 and CDR2: SNHLY, FYNNEI. This CDR3 spans 13 amino acids. The CDR3 DNA sequence: TGTGCCAGCGGGCGGACTTGGGATTCACCCCTCCACTTT. This codes for CASGRTWDSPLHF.

This sequence joins TRBV5-4 and TRBJ2-2; TRBD2 aligns across 12 bases. Per germline, CDR1 SGHNT and CDR2 YYREEE (reference sequence). Unmatched junction bases numbered 6, after V lost 4 bases and J lost 5 bases. The CDR3 contains 16 residues. The CDR3 bases are TGTGCCAGCAGCCCGACTAGCGGGAGTTTTACCGGGGAGCTGTTTTTT. Translation: CASSPTSGSFTGELFF.

V usage is TRBV27 and J usage is TRBJ2-5, with a tentative D call TRBD1 (5 bases). Germline V gene data show CDR1 as MNHEY and CDR2 as SMNVEV (reference sequence). The CDR3 spans 15 residues. The V end lost 6 bases, the J end lost 1 base, and 15 bases lay between the germline ends. The CDR3 region is CASRRRGAVQETQYF. In DNA form, the CDR3 reads TGTGCCAGCAGACGACGTGGGGCCGTCCAAGAGACCCAGTACTTC.

This clone was seen only once. Different DNA sequences within this sample yield the same CDR3. The chain joins TRBV27 to TRBJ2-1; 13 bases fit TRBD2. The CDR3 contains 15 residues. With V trimmed by 6 bases and J by 7 bases, 6 bases remained unmatched. Germline assignment: CDR1 MNHEY and CDR2 SMNVEV (reference sequence). CDR3 region: CASSFGTSGNNEQFF. The CDR3 DNA reads as TGTGCCAGCAGCTTCGGGACTAGCGGGAATAATGAGCAGTTCTTC.

V and J are TRBV27 and TRBJ2-7; TRBD1 aligns across 7 bases. The CDR3 contains 13 residues. The V and J ends lost 6 bases and 6 bases, in that order; junction bases with no gene match: 8. Per germline, CDR1 MNHEY and CDR2 SMNVEV (reference sequence). CDR3 DNA sequence: TGTGCCAGCAGCCGATTGACAGGGCGCGAGCAGTACTTC. Its protein product is CASSRLTGREQYF.

The V and J genes are TRBV5-4 and TRBJ2-1, with 10 bases fitting TRBD2. The CDR3 runs 11 residues. Losses at the gene ends were 10 bases for V and 15 bases for J; bases not matched to a gene: 10. Germline V gene data show CDR1 as SGHNT and CDR2 as YYREEE (reference sequence). In nucleotides, the CDR3 is TGTGCCCCCATAGCGGGAGGAGTCCCGTTCTTC. It is translated as CAPIAGGVPFF.

V is TRBV14 and J is TRBJ1-2; D perhaps matches TRBD1 (6 bases). V lost 1 base, J lost 8 bases, and 11 bases lay in between. Per germline, CDR1 SGHDN and CDR2 FVKESK. The CDR3 length is 13 residues. The DNA of the CDR3 is TGTGCCAGCAGCCAAGTCAGGGGATTCGGCTACACCTTC. This codes for CASSQVRGFGYTF.

The V call is TRBV19, the J call TRBJ2-7; 9 bases fit TRBD2. The length of the CDR3 is 15 residues. Germline values: CDR1 LNHDA, CDR2 SQIVND (reference sequence). V shed 3 bases and J 6 bases; nucleotides not matched to a gene: 9. The CDR3 region is CASSILGLATSEQYF. The CDR3 DNA follows: TGTGCCAGTAGTATTCTTGGACTAGCGACTTCCGAGCAGTACTTC.

V is TRBV29-1 and J is TRBJ1-4, with D possibly matching TRBD1 (6 bases). The CDR3 consists of 12 residues. V lost 4 bases to trimming and J lost 7 bases, with 10 bases between them. Germline V gene lookup returns CDR1 SQVTM and CDR2 ANQGSEA. The CDR3 DNA reads TGCAGCGTTGGTGGGGGCGGTGAAAAACTGTTTTTT. This codes for CSVGGGGEKLFF.

The J gene is TRBJ2-5, the V gene TRBV7-2; TRBD1 is a possible D gene (5 bases). Germline CDR1 reads SGHTA; CDR2 reads FQGNSA. V lost 2 bases to trimming and J lost 5 bases, with 12 bases between them. The CDR3 is 14 residues long. Here the CDR3 DNA reads TGTGCCAGCAGCTTATACGCAGGGCTCGAGACCCAGTACTTC. It encodes CASSLYAGLETQYF.

CDR3 nucleotides: TGTGCCAGCAGCTTTACGGGAGTAGTCGAGCAGTTCTTC. Amino acids: CASSFTGVVEQFF. The chain is built from TRBV11-2 and TRBJ2-1; tentatively, D is TRBD2 (6 bases). CDR3 length equals 13 residues. Germline lookup yields CDR1 SGHAT and CDR2 FQNNGV. V was clipped by 3 bases and J by 10 bases, with 13 bases between them.

The chain has TRBV25-1 and TRBJ2-1, with 9 bases that match TRBD1. The J segment lost 2 bases and the V segment lost 8 bases, leaving 4 bases of the junction unmatched. The CDR3 loop spans 14 amino acids. CDR1 MGHDK and CDR2 SYGVNS come from the germline V gene. The CDR3 nucleotides are TGTGCCAGCCGGGGACAGGGTACCTACAATGAGCAGTTCTTC. It encodes CASRGQGTYNEQFF.

The chain employs TRBV6-1 and TRBJ1-1; tentatively, D is TRBD1 (6 bases). The germline V gene encodes CDR1 MNHNS and CDR2 SASEGT. The CDR3 has 15 residues. Trimming took off 4 bases at V and 2 bases at J, with 14 bases between the two ends. The CDR3 bases are TGTGCCAGCAGTGGCTTCAGGGGCGCCAACACTGAAGCTTTCTTT. Translation gives CASSGFRGANTEAFF.

This chain links TRBV19 with TRBJ2-7; D might be TRBD2 (5 bases). Trimming pared 6 bases from V and 5 bases from J, leaving 17 bases between. The CDR3 sequence is 14 residues long. CDR1 is LNHDA, CDR2 SQIVND, per germline (reference sequence). The CDR3, as DNA: TGTGCCAGTAGCGTCCCGGGGATCTTCCACGAGCAGTACTTC. This encodes CASSVPGIFHEQYF.